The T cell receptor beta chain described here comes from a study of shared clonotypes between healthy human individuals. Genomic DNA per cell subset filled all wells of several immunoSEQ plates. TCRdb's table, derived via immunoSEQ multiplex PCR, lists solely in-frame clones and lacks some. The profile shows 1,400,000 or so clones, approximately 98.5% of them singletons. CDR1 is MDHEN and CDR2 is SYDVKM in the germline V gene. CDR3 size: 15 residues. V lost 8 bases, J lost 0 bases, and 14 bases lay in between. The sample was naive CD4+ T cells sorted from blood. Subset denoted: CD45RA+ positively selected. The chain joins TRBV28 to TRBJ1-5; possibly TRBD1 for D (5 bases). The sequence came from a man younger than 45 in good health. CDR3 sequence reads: CASGTRRYSNQPQHF. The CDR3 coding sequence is TGTGCCAGCGGGACTCGGCGGTATAGCAATCAGCCCCAGCATTTT.